This T cell receptor (beta chain) was captured by sequencing in a study of T cell repertoires in cytomegalovirus infection (dated by TCRdb to the late 2010s). About the investigation overall: Donor HLA type was relevant to the analysis, because carriage of CMV infection together with the matching HLA type was indicated by public TCR beta signatures.

Sequenced using an Illumina HiSeq 1500. The public reads were reprocessed in TCRdb via fastp at Q25 and MiXCR, keeping in-frame beta chains. Under each unique CDR3 protein, matching rows form one entry showing the most common genes and DNA. The sample data list approximately 97,000 distinct CDR3 sequences, and about 15% of these were observed just once. The top ten clones comprise about 8.8% of the sample. Based on the germline V gene, the CDR1 and CDR2 sequences are SGHDT and YYEEEE. Clipping removes 2 bases from V and 7 bases from J, with 14 as the unmatched junction base count. Measured from the cysteine to the phenylalanine, the CDR3 is 16 residues long. Only the CDR3 DNA is retained, 48 bases long and in frame from the first base. Summary of the overall study and its limitations: In both this cohort and an independent cohort of 352 donors, the cumulative frequency of public TCR beta family members distinguished carriers of CMV infection plus the relevant HLA type. The ex vivo response was dominated by HLA-C-restricted CMV-specific TCR beta clonotypes, and the single most frequent clonotype in two of eight donors was supplied by these HLA-C-restricted clonotypes.

A remark on this clonotype: Its antigen specificity is not known. Nothing much larger sits one base from this clone, and base qualities are not available.

The sample consisted of PBMCs. The receptor was derived from a human donor in good health (CMV status not recorded). Some clones in this sample may be carry-over from other donors' samples. This chain is built from TRBV5-6 and TRBJ2-7, and 8 junctional nucleotides match TRBD2. DNA sequence: TGTGCCAGCAGCTTAACGGCGGGACTAGGAACAGTGGAGCAGTACTTC. Its translation is CASSLTAGLGTVEQYF.